These 27 T cell receptor beta chains share one sample of origin, sequenced in a study of OX40 agonist ivuxolimab in advanced cancers. The library relied on the immunoSEQ multiplex PCR assay. TCRdb holds this immuneACCESS table with in-frame rearrangements only. Some clones are missing; in checked studies, unresolved V genes explain under half, and the rest has no known cause. The sample yields around 100,000 clones; around 90% were counted once. Of the sample, approximately 0.55% is held by the ten largest clones. This specimen consisted of CD4+ or CD8+ T cells sorted from blood, obtained in a trial of the OX40 agonist ivuxolimab. These receptors originate from an adult with an advanced solid tumor such as melanoma, head and neck, liver or kidney cancer.

This chain uses TRBV6-5 with TRBJ1-1; no definite D call. Germline V gene sequence: CDR1 MNHEY, CDR2 SVGAGI. The CDR3 loop spans 14 amino acids. V lost 6 bases to trimming and J lost 0 bases, with 11 bases between them. This CDR3 reads CASSLAYVNTEAFF. The CDR3 DNA follows: TGTGCCAGCAGCCTCGCATATGTGAACACTGAAGCTTTCTTT.

This clone was observed a single time. The J gene is TRBJ2-7, the V gene TRBV5-6, with D perhaps TRBD2 (5 bases). CDR1 is SGHDT and CDR2 is YYEEEE in the germline V gene. CDR3 length equals 12 residues. Trimming took off 1 base at V and 6 bases at J, with 8 bases between the two ends. In DNA, the CDR3 is TGTGCCAGCAGCTTGACTAGACGCGAGCAGTACTTC. This sequence encodes CASSLTRREQYF. The complete variable domain, with remaining parts taken from reference TRBV5-6 and TRBJ2-7, reads DAGVTQSPTHLIKTRGQQVTLRCSPKSGHDTVSWYQQALGQGPQFIFQYYEEEERQRGNFPDRFSGHQFPNYSSELNVNALLLGDSALYLCASSLTRREQYFGPGTRLTVT.

This chain joins TRBV18 and TRBJ2-7; 9 nucleotides agree with TRBD1. V gave up 2 bases and J gave up 2 bases; unmatched junction bases: 7. Germline V gene data show CDR1 as KGHSH and CDR2 as LQKENI. The CDR3 consists of 16 residues. The DNA of the CDR3 is TGTGCCAGCTCACCATCCGGGACAGGGCTTACCTACGAGCAGTACTTC. Its protein is CASSPSGTGLTYEQYF.

This rearrangement joins TRBV28 to TRBJ2-5; 10 bases map to TRBD2. Germline values: CDR1 MDHEN, CDR2 SYDVKM. The CDR3 covers 16 residues. V lost 3 bases, J lost 2 bases, and 6 bases stayed unmatched. The CDR3 reads CASSFLAGVKQETQYF. The CDR3 DNA reads TGTGCCAGCAGTTTCCTAGCGGGAGTCAAGCAAGAGACCCAGTACTTC.

The V gene is TRBV27, the J gene TRBJ1-1; 7 bases are a match to TRBD1. J was trimmed by 7 bases and V by 5 bases; bases with no gene match: 10. CDR3 size: 14 residues. Germline V gene lookup returns CDR1 MNHEY and CDR2 SMNVEV (reference sequence). CDR3 DNA sequence: TGTGCCAGCAGTATACACGGGACAGCTATTGAAGCTTTCTTT. Its translation is CASSIHGTAIEAFF.

The CDR3 spells CASSSGQGLEAFF. CDR3 coding DNA: TGTGCCAGCAGCTCGGGACAAGGACTTGAAGCTTTCTTT. This chain connects TRBV5-4 to TRBJ1-1, with D possibly TRBD1 on 6 matching bases. V lost 3 bases to trimming and J lost 7 bases, with 13 bases between them. The germline gives CDR1 SGHNT, CDR2 YYREEE (reference sequence). There are 13 residues in the CDR3. Supplemented by reference TRBV5-4 and TRBJ1-1, the full variable domain reads ETGVTQSPTHLIKTRGQQVTLRCSSQSGHNTVSWYQQALGQGPQFIFQYYREEENGRGNFPPRFSGLQFPNYSSELNVNALELDDSALYLCASSSGQGLEAFFGQGTRLTVV.

This clone has only one observation. The genes are TRBV15 and TRBJ1-2; tentatively, D is TRBD1 (5 bases). Between the trimmed V and J ends, which lost 0 bases and 5 bases, there was a span of 16 bases. This CDR3 has 16 amino acids. Germline V gives CDR1 LNHNV, CDR2 YYDKDF (reference sequence). CDR3 residues: CATSRDANRPGYGYTF. CDR3 coding DNA: TGTGCCACCAGCAGAGATGCGAACAGGCCGGGGTATGGCTACACCTTC. Full variable domain (outside the CDR3, taken from reference TRBV15 and TRBJ1-2): DAMVIQNPRYQVTQFGKPVTLSCSQTLNHNVMYWYQQKSSQAPKLLFHYYDKDFNNEADTPDNFQSRRPNTSFCFLDIRSPGLGDTAMYLCATSRDANRPGYGYTFGSGTRLTVV.

The CDR3: CASSSEGGYYGYTF. CDR3 coding DNA: TGTGCCAGCAGTTCTGAGGGGGGGTACTATGGCTACACCTTC. The chain combines TRBV6-6 with TRBJ1-2, with D possibly being TRBD1 (6 bases). Germline assignment: CDR1 MNHNY and CDR2 SVGAGI (reference sequence). Trimming removed 4 bases at V and 3 bases at J, with 12 bases between. The CDR3 covers 14 residues.

CDR3 bases: TGCGCCAGCAGCGCGGGGGCGGGATACTCCTACGAGCAGTACTTC. This translates into CASSAGAGYSYEQYF. This chain connects TRBV5-1 to TRBJ2-7, with TRBD2 as a possible D gene (7 bases). The germline V and J ends were trimmed by 4 bases and 0 bases, with 14 bases remaining between them. Germline CDR1 and CDR2: SGHRS and YFSETQ. There are 15 residues in the CDR3. The full variable domain, its missing parts supplied by reference TRBV5-1 and TRBJ2-7, is KAGVTQTPRYLIKTRGQQVTLSCSPISGHRSVSWYQQTPGQGLQFLFEYFSETQRNKGNFPGRFSGRQFSNSRSEMNVSTLELGDSALYLCASSAGAGYSYEQYFGPGTRLTVT.

The chain combines TRBV19 with TRBJ1-5; 8 bases line up with TRBD1. Germline-derived CDR1 and CDR2 are LNHDA and SQIVND (reference sequence). The J segment lost 2 bases and the V segment lost 6 bases, leaving 6 bases of the junction unmatched. The CDR3 totals 15 residues. The CDR3 coding sequence is TGTGCCAGTAGGGAACAGGGGGTAGGCAATCAGCCCCAGCATTTT. Protein: CASREQGVGNQPQHF.

The genes are TRBV6-5 and TRBJ2-7; TRBD1 matches at 8 bases. The germline gives CDR1 MNHEY, CDR2 SVGAGI. There are 15 residues in the CDR3. V dropped 7 bases and J dropped 6; count of bases not matched to a gene: 14. The CDR3 sequence is CASTTNDRGWGEQYF. In nucleotides, the CDR3 is TGTGCCAGCACAACTAATGACAGGGGATGGGGCGAGCAGTACTTC.

The DNA for the CDR3 is TGCGCCAGCAGTCAATCGAAAAGGGGGCTACGGACCGGGGAGCTGTTTTTT. This sequence encodes CASSQSKRGLRTGELFF. The gene calls are TRBV23-1 and TRBJ2-2; 7 nucleotides align to TRBD1. TRBV23-1 counts as an open reading frame of uncertain function. With V trimmed by 0 bases and J by 5 bases, 9 bases remained unmatched. CDR3 length: 17 amino acids.

The genes are TRBV20-1 and TRBJ2-7; 8 bases agree with TRBD1. CDR3 length: 11 amino acids. Per germline, CDR1 DFQATT and CDR2 SNEGSKA (reference sequence). Losses at the gene ends were 7 bases for V and 5 bases for J; bases not matched to a gene: 4. The CDR3 loop reads CSVEQGDEQYF. The CDR3 DNA sequence: TGCAGTGTGGAACAGGGGGACGAGCAGTACTTC.

The gene calls are TRBV19 and TRBJ2-1; 10 bases fit TRBD2. The CDR3 covers 17 residues. V shed 5 bases, J shed 0 bases, and the junction held 7 bases outside the gene matches. Looked up from germline, CDR1 is LNHDA and CDR2 is SQIVND (reference sequence). The chain's CDR3 is CASSPGLAVSSYNEQFF. CDR3 coding DNA: TGTGCCAGTAGTCCCGGACTAGCGGTTAGCTCCTACAATGAGCAGTTCTTC.

The chain links TRBV9 to TRBJ2-2; TRBD2 matches 8 bases. V shed 2 bases, J shed 4 bases, and the junction held 4 bases outside the gene matches. CDR1 is SGDLS and CDR2 is YYNGEE in the germline V gene. This CDR3 has 15 residues. The CDR3 here is CASSVLAGPTGELFF. The CDR3 DNA follows: TGTGCCAGCAGCGTTTTAGCGGGACCCACCGGGGAGCTGTTTTTT.

The CDR3 loop reads CASSKGLAGAETQYF. DNA for the CDR3: TGTGCCAGCAGCAAGGGACTAGCGGGAGCAGAGACCCAGTACTTC. The genes are TRBV7-8 and TRBJ2-5, with 14 positions matching TRBD2. The CDR3 extends over 15 amino acids. Trimming took 5 bases from V and 4 from J; bases not matched to a gene: 3. Germline loops: CDR1 SGHVS, CDR2 FQNEAQ.

The rearrangement uses TRBV28 and TRBJ1-2; perhaps TRBD1 as D (5 bases). With 6 bases removed from V and 5 bases from J, the gap between germline ends came to 16 bases. Per the germline V gene, CDR1 is MDHEN and CDR2 is SYDVKM. This CDR3 has 14 residues. The CDR3 region is CASSLGTGTYGYTF. The CDR3 DNA follows: TGTGCCAGCAGCCTCGGGACCGGCACATATGGCTACACCTTC.

The chain carries TRBV19 and TRBJ1-2; D is ambiguous. The V and J ends lost 3 bases and 7 bases respectively, with 12 bases between them. There are 13 residues in the CDR3. Germline V gene lookup returns CDR1 LNHDA and CDR2 SQIVND (reference sequence). This CDR3 reads CASSIIEGSGYTF. The CDR3 DNA follows: TGTGCCAGTAGTATTATTGAGGGAAGTGGCTACACCTTC.

The J gene is TRBJ2-3, the V gene TRBV11-3; D is ambiguous. The V and J ends lost 5 bases and 6 bases respectively, with 12 bases between them. Germline CDR1 is SGHNT and CDR2 is YENEEA. This CDR3 is 13 amino acids long. CDR3 sequence: CASSIRPADTQYF. CDR3 in DNA: TGTGCCAGCAGCATCAGACCCGCCGATACGCAGTATTTT.

The V and J genes are TRBV7-2 and TRBJ2-7, with D possibly TRBD1 on 5 matching bases. The length of the CDR3 is 14 residues. Deletions cut 1 base from V and 3 bases from J, with 10 bases between. The germline V gene has CDR1 SGHTA and CDR2 FQGNSA. DNA for the CDR3: TGTGCCAGCAGCTTAGAACACAGGCGCTACGAGCAGTACTTC. It is translated as CASSLEHRRYEQYF.

The rearrangement links TRBV30 to TRBJ1-5; possibly TRBD1 for D (5 bases). Germline V lookup: CDR1 GTSNPN, CDR2 SVGIG (reference sequence). This CDR3 is 16 amino acids long. Trimming removed 1 base at V and 3 bases at J, with 16 bases between. DNA of the CDR3: TGTGCCTGGAGTGCGGATTTAGGGGTGGTCAATCAGCCCCAGCATTTT. It codes for CAWSADLGVVNQPQHF.

The chain has TRBV6-5 and TRBJ1-1, with a weak D call TRBD1 (5 bases). CDR1 MNHEY and CDR2 SVGAGI come from the germline V gene. V was trimmed by 0 bases and J by 4 bases, leaving 12 bases between them. This CDR3 comprises 15 residues. The CDR3 sequence is CASSYSIGGFTEAFF. In nucleotides, the CDR3 is TGTGCCAGCAGTTACTCGATTGGGGGGTTCACTGAAGCTTTCTTT.

This clone was seen more than once but under ten times. The chain has TRBV10-1 and TRBJ1-1; tentatively, D is TRBD1 (6 bases). The CDR3 has 12 amino acids. With 4 bases removed from V and 9 bases from J, the gap between germline ends came to 12 bases. Germline V gene sequence: CDR1 WNHNN, CDR2 SYGVQD (reference sequence). The chain's CDR3 is CASSGPGHQAFF. The CDR3 DNA reads as TGCGCCAGCAGTGGACCGGGACACCAAGCTTTCTTT.

The CDR3: CASSLVVGTSGINEQFF. CDR3 sequence (DNA): TGTGCCAGCAGCTTGGTTGTTGGGACTAGCGGGATAAATGAGCAGTTCTTC. The chain combines TRBV5-6 with TRBJ2-1, with TRBD2 identical over 13 bases. There are 17 residues in the CDR3. V shed 0 bases, J shed 7 bases, and the junction held 7 bases outside the gene matches. Germline V gene sequence: CDR1 SGHDT, CDR2 YYEEEE.

The rearrangement joins TRBV28 to TRBJ1-4, with 9 positions matching TRBD1. The CDR3 is 17 residues long. CDR1 and CDR2 (germline): MDHEN, SYDVKM. J was trimmed by 0 bases and V by 4 bases; bases with no gene match: 6. CDR3 coding DNA: TGTGCCAGCAGTTGGGGACAGGGCTATGCAACTAATGAAAAACTGTTTTTT. This sequence encodes CASSWGQGYATNEKLFF.

The chain recombines TRBV7-9 with TRBJ1-2, with 12 bases fitting TRBD1. The V segment lost 5 bases and the J segment 7 bases; nucleotides outside the gene matches: 2. Germline assignment: CDR1 SEHNR and CDR2 FQNEAQ (reference sequence). CDR3 length equals 13 residues. The CDR3 nucleotides read TGTGCCAGCAGCCGGGACAGGGGGCCTGGCTACACCTTC. It specifies CASSRDRGPGYTF.

This rearrangement joins TRBV20-1 to TRBJ2-7, with a tentative D call TRBD2 (6 bases). The germline CDR1 and CDR2 sequences are DFQATT and SNEGSKA (reference sequence). The CDR3 extends over 11 amino acids. V was pared by 3 bases and J by 5 bases, with 8 bases between. The DNA for the CDR3 is TGCAGTGCTAGCGGGAGAGACGAGCAGTACTTC. Translated: CSASGRDEQYF.